This TCR beta chain stems from a study of T-cell memory formation after mild COVID-19. At the level of the study: Across donors, TCR clusters were largely donor specific.

Study-wide points: Shrinking CD4+ clones were chiefly CM and EM; CD8+ ones were chiefly EMRA.

Libraries for TCRalpha and TCRbeta carried sample barcodes and unique molecular identifiers via 5'RACE. In TCRdb, the 5' RACE reads were re-called with MiXCR into one record per CDR3 protein. Of about 560,000 distinct CDR3 sequences in the sample, about 20% are singletons; the top ten hold roughly 8.1%. In its sample, this clonotype was seen once. Its antigen is not known. The CDR3 is made up of 14 amino acids. Between the trimmed V and J ends, which lost 5 bases and 2 bases, there was a span of 15 bases. CDR1 is DFQATT and CDR2 is SNEGSKA in the germline V gene (reference sequence). The chain links TRBV20-1 to TRBJ1-1, with D maybe TRBD1 (5 bases). The sequence derives from an adult woman who had mild COVID-19 (a few samples of this study predate the infection). Cell type and time point are not known. The specimen was PBMCs or a T cell subset sorted from them (not recorded which). The CDR3 protein is CSASRGAGNTEAFF. CDR3 sequence (DNA): TGCAGTGCTTCCCGAGGGGCGGGCAACACTGAAGCTTTCTTT.